The text below deals with one T cell receptor beta chain. The target antigen is unknown. Sequencing of TCR beta drew on CD8+ and CD4+ T cells from blood. The data derive from a study of CD8 T cells in Susac syndrome. As for the study in general: When their blood was taken, the Susac syndrome patients had either not yet had any therapy, were taking corticosteroids, or were taking intravenous immunoglobulin alone. Study findings and constraints: The study's TCR sequencing and HLA analysis drew on a certain number of individuals. That number was acknowledged as relatively small. In Susac syndrome, the CD4+ T cell repertoires did not show clonal expansion.

In germline, CDR1 is SEHNR, CDR2 FQNEAQ (reference sequence). The CDR3 extends over 13 amino acids. With 4 bases removed from V and 4 bases from J, the gap between germline ends came to 10 bases. It was with random hexamers that 0.5 to 1 ug RNA was reverse transcribed. TCRdb itself ran the immunoSEQ multiplex PCR reads through MiXCR, one entry per CDR3 protein. The table has approximately 150,000 distinct CDR3 sequences, approximately 95% seen once. The sample taken for sequencing was CD4+ T cells from PBMCs. This sequence originates from a human donor with Susac syndrome. The genes are TRBV7-9 and TRBJ1-1; perhaps TRBD1 as D (6 bases). The CDR3 sequence is CASSSRGGTEAFF. In nucleotides, the CDR3 is TGTGCCAGCAGCTCCAGGGGAGGCACTGAAGCTTTCTTT.